The 17 T cell receptor beta chains below were found in one sample sequenced in a study of blood T cell repertoires in COVID-19. Clones were read by immunoSEQ multiplex PCR, and TCRdb kept only the in-frame ones, dropping some. Of 200,000 or so clones in the sample, 75% to 85% were seen once. Material for sequencing was peripheral blood. The receptor source for this set is a man between 35 and 55 years old who had recovered from COVID-19.

The rearrangement uses TRBV2 and TRBJ1-5; 8 positions agree with TRBD1. The trim removed 6 bases at V and 7 bases at J, leaving 8 bases unmatched. CDR1 and CDR2 (germline): SNHLY, FYNNEI. This CDR3 contains 14 residues. The CDR3 nucleotides read TGTGCCAGCAGCGAGACAGGGGCTCCGCAGCCCCAGCATTTT. Its translation is CASSETGAPQPQHF. The entire variable domain, with the rest obtained from reference TRBV2 and TRBJ1-5, is as follows: EPEVTQTPSHQVTQMGQEVILRCVPISNHLYFYWYRQILGQKVEFLVSFYNNEISEKSEIFDDQFSVERPDGSNFTLKIRSTKLEDSAMYFCASSETGAPQPQHFGDGTRLSIL.

The chain joins TRBV10-1 to TRBJ2-2, with TRBD2 matching over 8 bases. In germline, CDR1 is WNHNN, CDR2 SYGVQD (reference sequence). This CDR3 spans 15 amino acids. J lost 4 bases, V lost 0 bases, and 1 base had no gene match. The chain's CDR3 is CASSESRGGTGELFF. CDR3 coding DNA: TGCGCCAGCAGTGAGTCTCGGGGGGGCACCGGGGAGCTGTTTTTT.

This chain joins TRBV30 and TRBJ1-2; D gene uncertain. Trimming removed 6 bases at V and 8 bases at J, with 13 bases between. The length of the CDR3 is 11 residues. Germline V lookup: CDR1 GTSNPN, CDR2 SVGIG (reference sequence). CDR3 sequence: CACRGYLGYTF. CDR3 sequence (DNA): TGTGCCTGCCGCGGTTATCTAGGCTACACCTTC.

The chain employs TRBV18 and TRBJ1-2; D is undetermined. Germline assignment: CDR1 KGHSH and CDR2 LQKENI. V lost 6 bases and J lost 5, with 16 bases in between. The CDR3 consists of 14 residues. CDR3 loop: CASSEAELMYGYTF. CDR3 in DNA: TGTGCCAGCTCGGAGGCGGAACTCATGTATGGCTACACCTTC.

The V call is TRBV4-3, the J call TRBJ1-2; 7 positions match TRBD1. The J segment lost 2 bases and the V segment lost 4 bases, leaving 13 bases of the junction unmatched. In germline, CDR1 is LGHNA, CDR2 YSLEER. There are 17 residues in the CDR3. The DNA for the CDR3 is TGCGCCAGCAGCCGCCTGACCGGGACAGCCGAAAACTATGGCTACACCTTC. Its translation is CASSRLTGTAENYGYTF.

This clone was seen more than once but under ten times. The V gene is TRBV6-2 or TRBV6-3, the J gene TRBJ1-6, with 10 bases fitting TRBD1. The length of the CDR3 is 15 residues. CDR1 MNHEY and CDR2 SVGEGT come from the germline V gene. J lost 10 bases, V lost 1 base, and 4 bases had no gene match. The CDR3 sequence: CASSYFQDRGSPLHF. CDR3 DNA sequence: TGTGCCAGCAGTTACTTTCAGGACAGGGGGTCACCCCTCCACTTT.

J is TRBJ1-2 and V is TRBV6-6; D might be TRBD1 (6 bases). CDR1 and CDR2 (germline): MNHNY, SVGAGI (reference sequence). With 6 bases removed from V and 0 bases from J, the gap between germline ends came to 8 bases. This CDR3 spans 13 amino acids. This CDR3 reads CASRDRTNYGYTF. In nucleotides, the CDR3 is TGTGCCAGCAGGGACAGAACTAACTATGGCTACACCTTC.

This chain links TRBV9 with TRBJ1-3; 8 bases fit TRBD1. From germline, CDR1 is SGDLS and CDR2 YYNGEE. The CDR3 runs 19 residues. Trimming cost V 4 bases and J 0 bases; bases outside gene matches: 15. The CDR3 sequence: CASSPDPGTGIFSGNTIYF. The CDR3 bases are TGTGCCAGCAGCCCCGATCCCGGGACAGGAATCTTCTCTGGAAACACCATATATTTT.

The chain couples TRBV14 to TRBJ2-3; 11 bases fit TRBD2. The CDR3 contains 16 residues. Trimming at V came to 3 bases and at J to 4 bases, leaving 6 bases not matched to a gene. Germline loops: CDR1 SGHDN, CDR2 FVKESK. The chain's CDR3 is CASSHLTSGSADTQYF. For the CDR3, the DNA is TGTGCCAGCAGCCATCTTACTAGCGGGAGCGCAGATACGCAGTATTTT.

The CDR3 DNA follows: TGTGCCTGGAGTGGCCCGGGGTTATCGAGTGGAAACACCATATATTTT. Protein product: CAWSGPGLSSGNTIYF. The chain has TRBV30 and TRBJ1-3; D remains ambiguous. V lost 1 base and J 3 bases, leaving 16 bases between the germline ends. This CDR3 has 16 residues. Germline assignment: CDR1 GTSNPN and CDR2 SVGIG (reference sequence).

The V call is TRBV11-2, the J call TRBJ1-1; D remains ambiguous. V lost 6 bases to trimming and J lost 0 bases, with 17 bases between them. CDR1 and CDR2 from the germline V gene are SGHAT and FQNNGV. CDR3 length: 16 amino acids. The CDR3, as DNA: TGTGCCAGCAGTTACCGACTAGGACGGATGAACACTGAAGCTTTCTTT. Protein sequence: CASSYRLGRMNTEAFF. The full variable domain, completed using reference TRBV11-2 and TRBJ1-1, is EAGVAQSPRYKIIEKRQSVAFWCNPISGHATLYWYQQILGQGPKLLIQFQNNGVVDDSQLPKDRFSAERLKGVDSTLKIQPAKLEDSAVYLCASSYRLGRMNTEAFFGQGTRLTVV.

This CDR3 is CASSYSRGGNYGYTF. For the CDR3, the DNA is TGTGCCAGCAGTTACTCGAGAGGGGGAAACTATGGCTACACCTTC. J is TRBJ1-2 and V is TRBV6-5, with a possible D match to TRBD1 (6 bases). Trimming cost V 0 bases and J 2 bases, with 10 bases left between them. CDR1 is MNHEY, CDR2 SVGAGI, per germline. This CDR3 comprises 15 residues.

This rearrangement joins TRBV13 to TRBJ2-1, with 10 bases aligning to TRBD1. This CDR3 is built from 15 residues. Unmatched junction bases numbered 3, after V lost 0 bases and J lost 7 bases. Germline V gene lookup returns CDR1 PRHDT and CDR2 FYEKMQ (reference sequence). The CDR3 sequence: CASSLGGTGDNEQFF. The CDR3 DNA reads as TGTGCCAGCAGCTTAGGTGGGACAGGGGATAATGAGCAGTTCTTC.

This clone was observed a few times. This sequence joins TRBV7-8 and TRBJ1-6; D remains ambiguous. The V gene lost 5 bases and the J gene lost 0 bases, with 11 bases spanning the gap. In germline, CDR1 is SGHVS, CDR2 FQNEAQ. There are 16 residues in the CDR3. The CDR3 loop reads CASSRGEGSYNSPLHF. CDR3 coding DNA: TGTGCCAGCAGCCGCGGGGAAGGCTCCTATAATTCACCCCTCCACTTT. Full variable domain (outside the CDR3, taken from reference TRBV7-8 and TRBJ1-6): GAGVSQSPRYKVAKRGQDVALRCDPISGHVSLFWYQQALGQGPEFLTYFQNEAQLDKSGLPSDRFFAERPEGSVSTLKIQRTQQEDSAVYLCASSRGEGSYNSPLHFGNGTRLTVT.

The J gene is TRBJ1-2, the V gene TRBV2; D is unclear. Per the germline V gene, CDR1 is SNHLY and CDR2 is FYNNEI. The CDR3 totals 13 residues. V lost 6 bases and J lost 2, with 10 bases in between. This chain's CDR3 is CASRELANYGYTF. CDR3 sequence (DNA): TGTGCCAGCAGGGAACTTGCGAACTATGGCTACACCTTC.

This chain joins TRBV25-1 and TRBJ2-5; 10 bases align to TRBD2. The CDR3 has 16 residues. V dropped 0 bases and J dropped 3; count of bases not matched to a gene: 4. Germline assignment: CDR1 MGHDK and CDR2 SYGVNS. The CDR3 spells CASSEYGGLAKETQYF. CDR3 nucleotide sequence: TGTGCCAGCAGTGAATACGGGGGACTAGCGAAAGAGACCCAGTACTTC.

This clone was picked up a small number of times. The chain uses TRBV7-9 and TRBJ2-7, with 9 positions matching TRBD1. The germline gives CDR1 SEHNR, CDR2 FQNEAQ (reference sequence). J gave up 9 bases and V 5 bases, and 17 bases lay outside the gene matches. The CDR3 spans 16 residues. The CDR3 loop is CASSPAIQGAQIGQYF. The DNA for the CDR3 is TGTGCCAGCAGCCCAGCCATACAGGGGGCCCAAATCGGGCAGTACTTC.